This TCR beta chain was captured in a study of long-term antiretroviral therapy in people with HIV. The study, taken as a whole, reports: Once patients were on ART, diversity went higher but still fell short of transplant donor controls.

Sequencing used immunoSEQ v3.0 at survey level. Using immunoSEQ multiplex PCR, the repertoire was profiled, and TCRdb retains in-frame clones only, with some absent. Of fewer than 25,000 clones in the sample, 81% were seen once. This clone was observed a handful of times. Its target is not known. The input for sequencing was unsorted PBMCs, taken at the start of antiretroviral therapy, before treatment. This TCR was recovered from a woman in her late teens or twenties with HIV.

DNA of the CDR3: TGTGCCAGCAGTTACTCGGCTACCAGTCCCGAGCAGTACTTC. This gives the protein CASSYSATSPEQYF. V is TRBV6-5 and J is TRBJ2-7, with D hard to call. V shed 0 bases and J shed 6 bases, with 12 bases lying between them. Looked up from germline, CDR1 is MNHEY and CDR2 is SVGAGI. CDR3 size: 14 residues.